The text below deals with one T cell receptor (beta chain). There is no known antigen for this receptor. Qualities for individual bases were not recorded, and no much larger clone is one base off. From a lookup of the germline V gene, CDR1 and CDR2 are SQVTM and ANQGSEA. Including cysteine and phenylalanine, the CDR3 has 12 amino acids. The sequence is cut down to CDR3 DNA, 36 bases in frame from base 1. V was cut back by 7 bases and J by 5 bases, leaving a gap of 14 bases between them. This record comes from a study of CD8+ T cells in alopecia areata (dated by TCRdb to 2017 to 2018). At the level of the whole study: Treated patients were enrolled in an open-label pilot trial of oral tofacitinib at 5 to 10 mg twice daily for moderate-to-severe alopecia areata. immunoSEQ multiplex PCR using 35 Vbeta forward primers and 13 Jbeta reverse primers was used to amplify TCRbeta CDR3 regions. In humans, TCRbeta sequencing was performed on scalp tissue and on sorted CD4+ and CD8+ peripheral blood T cells from healthy controls and from patients with patchy or totalis/universalis alopecia areata. In treated patients, disease severity was measured using the SALT score, which gives the percentage of scalp surface area affected. Patients on tofacitinib were biopsied at baseline and after 4 and 24 weeks of treatment, and several of the patients also had a later scalp biopsy. Scalp clonality was compared among normal scalp (n=4), patchy alopecia areata scalp (n=8), and alopecia totalis/universalis scalp (n=8). Tofacitinib was given for 6 to 18 months, followed by 6 months of follow-up off drug to assess delayed response and recurrence. The study used high-throughput TCRbeta sequencing to examine T cell clonal expansion in alopecia areata, in both the C3H/HeJ mouse model and human patients. RNA came from the PAXgene miRNA kit for fixed scalp, the miRNeasy kit for PBMCs, and the RNeasy kit for mouse skin. Results and caveats for the whole study, not just this receptor: The treated cohort was small, with a single nonresponder, so links between baseline CD8+ expansion and response need larger studies. Scalp TCR repertoire analysis is complicated because resident alphabeta T cells in normal human skin are also sequenced, whereas mouse skin is dominated by gammadelta T cells. Compared with normal scalp, lesional scalp, particularly in alopecia totalis/universalis, had higher clonality and more expanded CD8+ clones, which suggests antigenic drive. Tofacitinib significantly lowered scalp clonality and the number of expanded CD8+ clones among the top 100 scalp clones. Many expanded lesional clones persisted in scalp and blood during tofacitinib treatment, which may partly explain relapse after stopping treatment. Shared TCR sequences between patients were less evident than in mice, which may be partly attributable to HLA diversity in the patient population.

The library came from the immunoSEQ multiplex PCR assay. To provide template for TCR sequencing, every sample had RNA extracted and reverse transcribed into cDNA. First-strand cDNA was synthesized using SuperScript III with a 2:1 mix of oligo-dT and random hexamers. A synthetic immune receptor repertoire was used to assess amplification bias, and residual bias was removed computationally. The source study handled its data this way. Raw reads were preprocessed for error removal, and CDR3 was defined according to IMGT conventions as running from the conserved cysteine to phenylalanine. Clonality was computed as 1 minus the Shannon entropy, with the entropy normalized by log2 of the number of productive unique TCRs. Scalp TCRbeta sequences were cross-referenced with sorted blood CD4 and CD8 repertoires so that the CD4 or CD8 identity of scalp clones could be inferred. This is the immuneACCESS table as TCRdb keeps it, with only in-frame sequences that have V and J called. A part of the clones is gone; compared with another copy, unresolved V genes explain less than half, and the rest is unexplained. The V and J calls and clone size were taken over from that table, and D and trimming were inferred from the DNA. Across this sample there are hundreds of thousands of clones, with 60% seen only once. 0.93% of the sample lies in the top ten.

In the paper's terms, the treatment or condition label means: oral pan-JAK inhibitor, 5-10 mg twice daily. From alopecia areata patients, peripheral blood was collected along with lesional scalp punch biopsies. PBMCs were isolated by density centrifugation and stained for CD3, CD4 and CD8, after which CD4+ and CD8+ T cells were sorted on a FACSAria. The sequencing here drew on CD4+ T cells sorted from blood, taken at week 52, from a patient treated with tofacitinib. The chain links TRBV29-1 with TRBJ1-1, with no confident D gene call. The receptor comes from a human donor with alopecia areata. The CDR3 region has the sequence CSGTFRRTEAFF. The nucleotide sequence reads TGCAGCGGGACCTTCCGACGAACTGAAGCTTTCTTT.